This is a list of T cell receptor beta chains from one sample in a study of cytomegalovirus exposure and HLA in healthy donors. Profiled with immunoSEQ multiplex PCR; TCRdb holds only in-frame clones, not every one. The sample shows 130,000 to 150,000 clones, 90% to 95% of them seen only once. The sample comprised PBMCs. The receptors were gathered from a man between 18 and 29 years old in good health and CMV-seronegative. The CDR3 runs from the conserved cysteine through the conserved F or W. A D gene is named only where the DNA matches it firmly. Part of the rows lack a size; the others show once, few, many or a class for expanded clones.

>TRBV9|-|TRBJ2-6|-
CASSGRTDYGGGANVLTF
TGTGCCAGCAGCGGACGGACAGACTACGGCGGTGGGGCCAACGTCCTGACTTTC
>TRBV19|TRBD2|TRBJ2-2|-
CASSRIAGVTGELFF
TGTGCCAGTAGTCGAATAGCGGGAGTGACCGGGGAGCTGTTTTTT
>TRBV7-2|TRBD2|TRBJ2-1|-
CASSSPRGSGSRYEQFF
TGTGCCAGCAGCTCCCCGCGGGGAAGCGGGAGTAGGTATGAGCAGTTCTTC
>TRBV6-5|TRBD1|TRBJ1-4|-
CASSGLQGRGEKLFF
TGTGCCAGCTCAGGCCTACAGGGGCGAGGTGAAAAACTGTTTTTT
>TRBV29-1|-|TRBJ2-1|-
CSAVPLTGASYNEQFF
TGCAGCGCCGTCCCTTTAACGGGAGCCTCCTACAATGAGCAGTTCTTC
>TRBV7-3|-|TRBJ2-5|-
CASSPGRGPQETQYF
TGTGCCAGCAGCCCCGGGCGGGGGCCCCAAGAGACCCAGTACTTC
>TRBV6-1|TRBD2|TRBJ2-3|once
CASSLAVNTDTQYF
TGTGCCAGCAGTCTAGCGGTAAACACAGATACGCAGTATTTT
>TRBV15|-|TRBJ2-2|-
CATSREYRNTGELFF
TGTGCCACCAGCAGAGAGTACAGAAACACCGGGGAGCTGTTTTTT
>TRBV29-1|-|TRBJ1-1|-
CSVSRGNTEAFF
TGCAGCGTCAGCAGGGGGAACACTGAAGCTTTCTTT
>TRBV19|TRBD2|TRBJ2-7|few
CASSIKLAGFSYEQYF
TGTGCCAGTAGTATCAAACTAGCGGGGTTTTCCTACGAGCAGTACTTC
>TRBV6-6|TRBD2|TRBJ2-3|-
CASSDIAGGTDTQYF
TGTGCCAGCAGTGACATAGCGGGGGGGACAGATACGCAGTATTTT
>TRBV6-1|-|TRBJ2-1|-
CASSDFPLGSNSYNEQFF
TGTGCCAGCAGTGATTTCCCCCTGGGCAGCAACTCCTACAATGAGCAGTTCTTC
>TRBV29-1|-|TRBJ2-5|-
CSGTRYQETQYF
TGCAGCGGCACTAGGTACCAAGAGACCCAGTACTTC
>TRBV27|-|TRBJ2-2|-
CASRVQAPANTGELFF
TGTGCCAGCAGGGTACAGGCGCCCGCGAACACCGGGGAGCTGTTTTTT
>TRBV6-5|TRBD1|TRBJ1-5|-
CASSPRGLQPQHF
TGTGCCAGCAGTCCCAGGGGGCTTCAGCCCCAGCATTTT
>TRBV6-5|TRBD2|TRBJ2-1|-
CASSYSALAGYNEQFF
TGTGCCAGCAGTTACTCAGCCCTAGCGGGGTACAATGAGCAGTTCTTC
>TRBV6-5|-|TRBJ2-1|-
CASSYSASEQFF
TGTGCCAGCAGTTACTCGGCTAGTGAGCAGTTCTTC
>TRBV7-8|-|TRBJ1-5|few
CASSLIGVGGTMGLNQPQHF
TGTGCCAGCAGCTTAATAGGGGTGGGTGGCACAATGGGCCTCAATCAGCCCCAGCATTTT
>TRBV9|-|TRBJ2-7|few
CASSVVRRVQYF
TGTGCCAGCAGCGTAGTGCGGAGAGTTCAGTACTTC
>TRBV6-5|TRBD1|TRBJ1-2|-
CASRQQGAQNYGYTF
TGTGCCAGCAGGCAACAGGGGGCGCAAAACTATGGCTACACCTTC
>TRBV29-1|TRBD2|TRBJ2-1|-
CSVAGGGLAVSYNEQFF
TGCAGCGTTGCTGGGGGGGGACTAGCGGTTTCCTACAATGAGCAGTTCTTC
>TRBV7-6|-|TRBJ2-1|-
CASSAGASRSYNEQFF
TGTGCCAGCAGCGCGGGGGCGAGTCGCTCCTACAATGAGCAGTTCTTC
>TRBV7-2|-|TRBJ1-2|-
CASSLEDRYGYTF
TGTGCCAGCAGCTTAGAGGACAGATATGGCTACACCTTC
>TRBV6-5|-|TRBJ2-7|-
CASSQTGFYEQYF
TGTGCCAGCAGCCAGACAGGATTCTACGAGCAGTACTTC
>TRBV30|TRBD1|TRBJ1-3|-
CAWGTDSGNTIYF
TGTGCCTGGGGGACAGACTCTGGAAACACCATATATTTT
>TRBV20-1|-|TRBJ2-1|-
CSAGPRNEQFF
TGCAGTGCGGGGCCCAGAAATGAGCAGTTCTTC
>TRBV27|-|TRBJ1-2|-
CASSLVGGVGRNYGYTF
TGTGCCAGCAGTTTAGTTGGAGGCGTCGGAAGGAACTATGGCTACACCTTC
>TRBV5-6|-|TRBJ2-2|once
CASSFRRVNTGELFF
TGTGCCAGCAGCTTTCGTCGGGTGAACACCGGGGAGCTGTTTTTT
>TRBV9|-|TRBJ1-5|-
CASSPTGISQPQHF
TGTGCCAGCAGCCCCACAGGGATCAGTCAGCCCCAGCATTTT
>TRBV18|-|TRBJ1-1|-
CASSPVLVRANTEAFF
TGTGCCAGCTCACCAGTTTTAGTCAGGGCGAACACTGAAGCTTTCTTT
>TRBV7-6|TRBD2|TRBJ2-1|few
CASSPAGAPINEQFF
TGTGCCAGCAGCCCAGCGGGAGCACCAATAAATGAGCAGTTCTTC
>TRBV7-6|-|TRBJ1-4|-
CASSGQKNEKLFF
TGTGCCAGCAGTGGGCAGAAAAATGAAAAACTGTTTTTT
>TRBV19|TRBD1|TRBJ1-5|once
CASRTGTAYNQPQHF
TGTGCCAGTAGGACCGGGACAGCATACAATCAGCCCCAGCATTTT
>TRBV7-6|TRBD2|TRBJ2-1|-
CASSPPLAGGLSTYNEQFF
TGTGCCAGCAGCCCGCCCCTAGCGGGAGGGCTCTCTACCTACAATGAGCAGTTCTTC
>TRBV7-2|TRBD1|TRBJ1-2|once
CASSPDRVGYGYTF
TGTGCCAGCAGCCCAGACAGGGTCGGCTATGGCTACACCTTC
>TRBV7-9|-|TRBJ1-5|-
CASSTGTSNQPQHF
TGTGCCAGCAGCACAGGGACTAGCAATCAGCCCCAGCATTTT
>TRBV9|-|TRBJ2-7|-
CASSADSPSYEQYF
TGTGCCAGCAGCGCCGACTCCCCCTCCTACGAGCAGTACTTC